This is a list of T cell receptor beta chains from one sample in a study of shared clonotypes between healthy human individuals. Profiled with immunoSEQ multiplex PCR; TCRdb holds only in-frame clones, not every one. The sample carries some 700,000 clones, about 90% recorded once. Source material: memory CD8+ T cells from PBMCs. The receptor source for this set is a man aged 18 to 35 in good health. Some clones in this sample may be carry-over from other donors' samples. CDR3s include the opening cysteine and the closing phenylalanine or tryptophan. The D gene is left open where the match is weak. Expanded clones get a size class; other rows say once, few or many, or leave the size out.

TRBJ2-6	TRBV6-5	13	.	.	TGTGCCAGCACGGGTATCGGGGCCAACGTCCTGACTTTC	CASTGIGANVLTF
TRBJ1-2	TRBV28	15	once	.	TGTGCCAGCAGCCCCGCGAGGGCGCCCTCGGCTGGCTACACCTTC	CASSPARAPSAGYTF
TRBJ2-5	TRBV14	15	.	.	TGTGCCAGCAGCCAAGATCTATTGGCGGGAGAGACCCAGTACTTC	CASSQDLLAGETQYF
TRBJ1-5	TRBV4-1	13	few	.	TGCGCCAGCAGCCAGGGGGGAAGTCAGCCCCAGCATTTT	CASSQGGSQPQHF
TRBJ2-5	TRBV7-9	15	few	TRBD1	TGTGCCAGCAGCTTACGACAGGGCTTACAAGAGACCCAGTACTTC	CASSLRQGLQETQYF
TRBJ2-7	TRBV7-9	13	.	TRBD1	TGTGCCAGCAGCTCGGACAGGAACCACGAGCAGTACTTC	CASSSDRNHEQYF
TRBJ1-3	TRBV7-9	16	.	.	TGTGCCAGCAGCTTAGCGAGGGACTCCCCTGGAAACACCATATATTTT	CASSLARDSPGNTIYF
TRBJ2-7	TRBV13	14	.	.	TGTGCCAGCAGCTTCGGTGCCAGCGCTTACGAGCAGTACTTC	CASSFGASAYEQYF
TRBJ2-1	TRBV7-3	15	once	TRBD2	TGTGCCAGCAGCCCATATAGCGGGAGGGGAGAGGAGCAGTTCTTC	CASSPYSGRGEEQFF
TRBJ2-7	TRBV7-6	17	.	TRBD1	TGTGCCAGCAGCTTAGGGATAGAAGGGACAGGGCAATACGAGCAGTACTTC	CASSLGIEGTGQYEQYF
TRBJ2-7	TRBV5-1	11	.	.	TGCGCCAGCAGCTTGGGCGGCGAGCAGTACTTC	CASSLGGEQYF
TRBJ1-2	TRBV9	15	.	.	TGTGCCAGCAGCGTAGGACAGGCCAAACTTGCCGGCTACACCTTC	CASSVGQAKLAGYTF
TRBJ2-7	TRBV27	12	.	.	TGTGCCAGCAGTTTAATCGGGGACGAGCAGTACTTC	CASSLIGDEQYF
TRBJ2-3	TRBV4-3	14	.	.	TGCGCCAGCAGCCAAGGCAGGAGCACAGATACGCAGTATTTT	CASSQGRSTDTQYF
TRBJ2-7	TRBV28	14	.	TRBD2	TGTGCCAGCAGTCTTAGCGGGAGCTCCTACGAGCAGTACTTC	CASSLSGSSYEQYF
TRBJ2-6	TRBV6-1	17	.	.	TGTGCCAGCAGTGGTACAGACAATTTTTCTGGGGCCAACGTCCTGACTTTC	CASSGTDNFSGANVLTF
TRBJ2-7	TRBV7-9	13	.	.	TGTGCCAGCAGCTTAGGGGCCACCTACGAGCAGTACTTC	CASSLGATYEQYF
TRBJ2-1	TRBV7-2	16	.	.	TGTGCCAGCAGGCGTAAACAGGCCACAGATCCTAAGGAGCAGTTCTTC	CASRRKQATDPKEQFF
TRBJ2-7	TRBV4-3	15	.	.	TGCGCCAGCAGCCAAGGCGTGGGAAGCTCCTACGAGCAGTACTTC	CASSQGVGSSYEQYF
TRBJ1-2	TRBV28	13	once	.	TGTGCCAGCAGTCGACCGGGCGAATATGGCTACACCTTC	CASSRPGEYGYTF
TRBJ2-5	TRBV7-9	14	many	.	TGTGCCAGCAGCTTTGTGGGGCAGCAAGAGACCCAGTACTTC	CASSFVGQQETQYF
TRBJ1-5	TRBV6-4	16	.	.	TGTGCCAGCAGTGACCCGGGCGGGATGAGCAATCAGCCCCAGCATTTT	CASSDPGGMSNQPQHF
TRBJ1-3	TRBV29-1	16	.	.	TGCAGCGTTACAAACCCCCGGGGGGGGAATGGAAACACCATATATTTT	CSVTNPRGGNGNTIYF
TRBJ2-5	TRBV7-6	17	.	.	TGTGCCAGCAGCTTGGACCCCAACCGGGAGATAGTGGAGACCCAGTACTTC	CASSLDPNREIVETQYF
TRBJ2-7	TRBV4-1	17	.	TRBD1	TGCGCCAGCAGCCAAGCGTATCTCGGGACAGGGTCCTACGAGCAGTACTTC	CASSQAYLGTGSYEQYF
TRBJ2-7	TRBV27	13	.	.	TGTGCCAGCAGTTTTGGGTCCACCTACGAGCAGTACTTC	CASSFGSTYEQYF